This is a list of T cell receptor beta chains from one sample in a study of blood T cell repertoires in COVID-19. Clones were sequenced by immunoSEQ multiplex PCR, and TCRdb holds only the in-frame ones, with some missing. The data show some 140,000 clones, 79% seen once. The material sequenced was peripheral blood. All receptors derive from a man aged 55 to 70 with acute or convalescent COVID-19. Each CDR3 is given with its conserved first and last residue. The D gene is left open where the match is weak. The size field is filled for only some rows; it gives once, few, many or a size class.

clone size | J gene | CDR3 length | D gene | V gene | CDR3 DNA | CDR3 protein
. | TRBJ2-6 | 18 | TRBD1 | TRBV6-6 | TGTGCCAGCAGTCGTGTGGGGACAGGGACAGGCGGGGCCAACGTCCTGACTTTC | CASSRVGTGTGGANVLTF
once | TRBJ2-1 | 12 | . | TRBV12-3/TRBV12-4 | TGTGCCAGCAGTTATATCCCGGTTGGGCAGTTCTTC | CASSYIPVGQFF
once | TRBJ1-2 | 13 | . | TRBV29-1 | TGCAGCGTTCTGGGGGACTTCAACTATGGCTACACCTTC | CSVLGDFNYGYTF
. | TRBJ1-1 | 19 | TRBD1 | TRBV20-1 | TGCAGTGCTAGTAATTTGGGACAGGGAATTAAGGTGGTGAACACTGAAGCTTTCTTT | CSASNLGQGIKVVNTEAFF
. | TRBJ2-2 | 15 | . | TRBV3-1/TRBV3-2 | TGTGCCAGCAGCCCCGGGACATTGAACACCGGGGAGCTGTTTTTT | CASSPGTLNTGELFF
. | TRBJ2-7 | 13 | . | TRBV28 | TGTGCCAGCACCTACAGCGGTAACTACGAGCAGTACTTC | CASTYSGNYEQYF
. | TRBJ2-5 | 11 | . | TRBV20-1 | TGCAGTCCCTCACGGGGGGAGACCCAGTACTTC | CSPSRGETQYF
. | TRBJ2-1 | 15 | . | TRBV7-3 | TGTGCCAGCAGCCAGGACAGAGCCTCCTACAATGAGCAGTTCTTC | CASSQDRASYNEQFF
. | TRBJ1-4 | 16 | . | TRBV5-1 | TGCGCCAGCAGCGATACAGGACATGCAACTAATGAAAAACTGTTTTTT | CASSDTGHATNEKLFF
. | TRBJ2-7 | 15 | . | TRBV13 | TGTGCCAGCAGCTTAGAGGAGGGACCGACGCGCGAGCAGTACTTC | CASSLEEGPTREQYF
few | TRBJ1-2 | 13 | . | TRBV11-2 | TGTGCCAGCAGCTTAGTCGACAGCTATGGCTACACCTTC | CASSLVDSYGYTF
. | TRBJ2-1 | 14 | TRBD1 | TRBV4-1 | TGCGCCAGCAGCCAAGTTCCAGGGGGCAATGAGCAGTTCTTC | CASSQVPGGNEQFF
once | TRBJ1-1 | 12 | . | TRBV19 | TGTGCCAGTAGGTCTGGGGCGGCCGAAGCTTTCTTT | CASRSGAAEAFF
few | TRBJ2-3 | 13 | . | TRBV11-2 | TGTGCCAGCAGCTACGGGGGCACAGATACGCAGTATTTT | CASSYGGTDTQYF
. | TRBJ1-2 | 13 | TRBD1 | TRBV2 | TGTGCCAGCAGTAGCGAGGGGGCTCGTGGCTACACCTTC | CASSSEGARGYTF
. | TRBJ2-7 | 15 | . | TRBV9 | TGTGCCAGCAGCCAACGTTCAGGTTCGACCTACGAGCAGTACTTC | CASSQRSGSTYEQYF
few | TRBJ2-5 | 17 | TRBD2 | TRBV4-1 | TGCGCCAGCAGCCAAGAGGGGGCGGGAGGGCCACCTCAGACCCAGTACTTC | CASSQEGAGGPPQTQYF
few | TRBJ1-5 | 13 | . | TRBV29-1 | TGCAGCGTCGCGGGAGGACTCAATCAGCCCCAGCATTTT | CSVAGGLNQPQHF
. | TRBJ2-7 | 12 | . | TRBV6-5 | TGTGCCAGCAGTTATTCCCCTCACGAGCAGTACTTC | CASSYSPHEQYF
. | TRBJ2-7 | 16 | . | TRBV5-1 | TGCGCCAGCAGCCAAACTCGAGCCCTCTCAGGTTACGAGCAGTACTTC | CASSQTRALSGYEQYF
. | TRBJ1-3 | 16 | TRBD1 | TRBV5-1 | TGCGCCAGCAGCTCGTCGGGACAGGGGGCTGGAAACACCATATATTTT | CASSSSGQGAGNTIYF
. | TRBJ1-5 | 17 | . | TRBV28 | TGTGCCAGCAGTTTAAGTTTCGGACTGTCAGACGGTCAGCCCCAGCATTTT | CASSLSFGLSDGQPQHF
. | TRBJ1-6 | 14 | . | TRBV3-1/TRBV3-2 | TGTGCCAGCACCAGGGCAGCGCCGGGTTCACCCCTCCACTTT | CASTRAAPGSPLHF
. | TRBJ2-1 | 17 | . | TRBV5-4 | TGTGCCAGCAGCTTGGGGGCCTCTTCAAGCTCCTACAATGAGCAGTTCTTC | CASSLGASSSSYNEQFF
few | TRBJ2-1 | 14 | . | TRBV6-1 | TGTGCCAGCAGTTTGACAGACTCCTACAATGAGCAGTTCTTC | CASSLTDSYNEQFF
. | TRBJ2-1 | 16 | TRBD2 | TRBV3-1/TRBV3-2 | TGTGCCAGCAGCCAAGTTGGCGGGAGCCCCTACAATGAGCAGTTCTTC | CASSQVGGSPYNEQFF
. | TRBJ2-1 | 13 | . | TRBV6-2/TRBV6-3 | TGTGCCAGCAGTTACCCCCTAGCGAATGAGCAGTTCTTC | CASSYPLANEQFF
. | TRBJ2-1 | 16 | TRBD2 | TRBV9 | TGTGCCAGCAGCGTAGCCCTAGCGGGAGGGTACAATGAGCAGTTCTTC | CASSVALAGGYNEQFF
once | TRBJ1-2 | 15 | . | TRBV20-1 | TGCAGTGCTAGTAGAGGGGCGGGGGACGCTGAGCGCTACACCTTC | CSASRGAGDAERYTF
few | TRBJ1-1 | 15 | . | TRBV23-1 | TGCGCCAGCAGTCCACCAGGGCAGCATCACACTGAAGCTTTCTTT | CASSPPGQHHTEAFF
. | TRBJ1-2 | 12 | . | TRBV7-9 | TGTGCCAGCAGCCAGGGGTACTATGGCTACACCTTC | CASSQGYYGYTF
. | TRBJ2-1 | 13 | . | TRBV2 | TGTGCCAGCAGTGAACAGGTAACGCCTGAGCAGTTCTTC | CASSEQVTPEQFF
. | TRBJ1-5 | 14 | . | TRBV19 | TGTGCCAGTAGTAGGCCCTCAGGGAATCAGCCCCAGCATTTT | CASSRPSGNQPQHF
. | TRBJ2-7 | 13 | . | TRBV7-6 | TGTGCCAGCAGCTTAGGCAGGGCGGACGAGCAGTACTTC | CASSLGRADEQYF
. | TRBJ1-2 | 12 | . | TRBV28 | TGTGCCAGCAGTTTGGCAGGCTCTGGCTACACCTTC | CASSLAGSGYTF
. | TRBJ2-1 | 13 | . | TRBV3-1/TRBV3-2 | TGTGCCAGCAGCCTGGGGAGGAGGAATGAGCAGTTCTTC | CASSLGRRNEQFF
. | TRBJ1-2 | 14 | TRBD1 | TRBV28 | TGTGCCAGCAGGACAGGGGGCGGACCCTATGGCTACACCTTC | CASRTGGGPYGYTF
once | TRBJ2-1 | 15 | . | TRBV19 | TGTGCCAGTAGTATTCTCGCACACTCCTACAATGAGCAGTTCTTC | CASSILAHSYNEQFF
. | TRBJ1-1 | 16 | TRBD1 | TRBV10-2 | TGCGCCAGCAGTGCCGGGACAGATGAGGTTCACGCTGAAGCTTTCTTT | CASSAGTDEVHAEAFF
. | TRBJ2-7 | 16 | TRBD1 | TRBV19 | TGTGCCAGTAGTAAGAACTCCGGGACAGGTTCTCACGAGCAGTACTTC | CASSKNSGTGSHEQYF
. | TRBJ2-3 | 17 | TRBD1 | TRBV29-1 | TGCAGCGTCGGGACAGACCGCCCCCACACTAGCACAGATACGCAGTATTTT | CSVGTDRPHTSTDTQYF
. | TRBJ1-3 | 16 | . | TRBV4-2 | TGTGCCAGCAGCCAAGAAAGGACAGCCTCTGGAAACACCATATATTTT | CASSQERTASGNTIYF
. | TRBJ1-3 | 14 | . | TRBV7-2 | TGTGCCAGCAGCTTAGTTGCGGCTGGAAACACCATATATTTT | CASSLVAAGNTIYF
. | TRBJ2-7 | 12 | . | TRBV28 | TGTGCCAGCAGCCCGGGTAACTACGAGCAGTACTTC | CASSPGNYEQYF
. | TRBJ2-1 | 14 | . | TRBV5-6 | TGTGCCAGCAGCTTGCGACAACTCTACAATGAGCAGTTCTTC | CASSLRQLYNEQFF
few | TRBJ2-4 | 14 | . | TRBV3-1/TRBV3-2 | TGTGCCAGCAGCCCGGACAGTGCCCCAAACATTCAGTACTTC | CASSPDSAPNIQYF
. | TRBJ1-5 | 15 | TRBD1 | TRBV7-2 | TGTGCCAGCACGCGATCTGGACAGGGCAATCAGCCCCAGCATTTT | CASTRSGQGNQPQHF
. | TRBJ2-7 | 14 | . | TRBV28 | TGTGCCAGCAGTGATTGGGAGCCGACCTACGAGCAGTACTTC | CASSDWEPTYEQYF
. | TRBJ1-6 | 14 | . | TRBV29-1 | TGCAGCGCTCGAACAGGGAACCATAATTCACCCCTCCACTTT | CSARTGNHNSPLHF
. | TRBJ2-7 | 14 | TRBD1 | TRBV19 | TGTGCCAGTAGTCTCCCCGGGACAGACTACGAGCAGTACTTC | CASSLPGTDYEQYF
. | TRBJ2-5 | 16 | TRBD1 | TRBV7-7 | TGTGCTAGCAGCTTCCGACAGGGGGCCCCAGGGGAGACCCAGTACTTC | CASSFRQGAPGETQYF